Listed below are T cell receptor beta chains from one sample, sequenced in a study of blood T cell repertoires in COVID-19. Generated by immunoSEQ multiplex PCR, the TCRdb table keeps only in-frame clones and is missing some. The repertoire holds about 10,000 clones, with 70% to 90% as singletons. The sequenced sample consisted of peripheral blood. Receptors were obtained from a human donor in a cohort sampled during active COVID-19. CDR3s include the opening cysteine and the closing phenylalanine or tryptophan. A D gene is named only where the DNA matches it firmly. Where a row states a size, it is once, few, many or the class of an expanded clone; other rows omit it.

>TRBJ2-1|NA|TRBV4-2|NA
TGTGCCAGCAGCCCAGCAGGAGGGGCTGAGCAGTTCTTC
CASSPAGGAEQFF
>TRBJ2-7|NA|TRBV23-1|NA
TGCGCCAGCAGACCACCTTTGCAGGGACAAGAGCCTTACGAGCAGTACTTC
CASRPPLQGQEPYEQYF
>TRBJ2-7|NA|TRBV5-8|NA
TGTGCCAGCAGCCTCCGACCACAGACATTCCACGAGCAGTACTTC
CASSLRPQTFHEQYF
>TRBJ2-2|TRBD2|TRBV3-1/TRBV3-2|once
TGTGCCAGCAGCCCTCGGAGCGGGGGGACCGGGGAGCTGTTTTTT
CASSPRSGGTGELFF
>TRBJ2-7|NA|TRBV6-4|NA
TGTGCCAGCAGGGACACACCCTACGAGCAGTACTTC
CASRDTPYEQYF
>TRBJ1-1|NA|TRBV25-1|NA
TGTGCCAGCCCGCAAGGGGCGGATAACCTGAACACTGAAGCTTTCTTT
CASPQGADNLNTEAFF
>TRBJ2-3|TRBD1|TRBV19|NA
TGTGCCAGTAGTAAGACAGGGGCGTGGGGCACAGATACGCAGTATTTT
CASSKTGAWGTDTQYF
>TRBJ1-2|NA|TRBV30|NA
TGTGCCTGGAGTGCACAGGGTTATGGCTACACCTTC
CAWSAQGYGYTF
>TRBJ1-6|NA|TRBV6-5|NA
TGTGCCAGCAGTCAACAATTCTATAATTCACCCCTCCACTTT
CASSQQFYNSPLHF
>TRBJ2-1|NA|TRBV11-3|NA
TGTGCCAGCAGCGCATACGCGGAGGGTAATGAGCAGTTCTTC
CASSAYAEGNEQFF